Listed below are T cell receptor beta chains from one sample, sequenced in a study of response to subunit inactivated influenza vaccine. TCRdb used MiXCR to reprocess the RT-PCR reads, holding one entry per CDR3 protein. The table includes roughly 500,000 distinct CDR3 sequences, under 30% detected once. These data also formed part of another study, on T cells expressing NK-cell markers.

The sample here was CD4+ T cells sorted from PBMCs, taken 11 to 12 days after vaccination. Receptors originate from a man aged 50 or older who received an inactivated influenza vaccine. Each CDR3 is given with its conserved first and last residue. Each record gives: J gene, V gene, D gene, clone size, CDR3 DNA, CDR3 protein. The D gene is left open where the match is weak. A clone size is listed for some rows: how often the clone was seen (once, few, many), or a class if it is expanded.

>TRBJ2-3|TRBV6-1|-|-
TGTGCCAGCAGCCGGGTGCCTCGGGTCAGAACCACAGATACGCAGTATTTT
CASSRVPRVRTTDTQYF
>TRBJ2-2|TRBV6-2/TRBV6-3|-|few
TGTGCCAGCCACGGGGGAACCAGGGAGCTGTTTTTT
CASHGGTRELFF
>TRBJ1-2|TRBV5-4|-|-
TGTGCCAGCAGCTTCGTGGGACGGAACTATGGCTACACCTTC
CASSFVGRNYGYTF
>TRBJ1-1|TRBV4-2|TRBD1|many
TGTGCCAGCAGCCAAGGCCCGGGACAGGGGATCCAGAACACTGAAGCTTTCTTT
CASSQGPGQGIQNTEAFF
>TRBJ2-1|TRBV12-3/TRBV12-4|TRBD2|-
TGTGCCAGCAGTCTTACGGTGCTAGCGGGGAATGAGCAGTTCTTC
CASSLTVLAGNEQFF
>TRBJ2-5|TRBV2|-|few
TGTGCCAGCAGAAGGGACTCGACGGGCCAAGAGACCCAGTACTTC
CASRRDSTGQETQYF
>TRBJ2-7|TRBV10-3|TRBD1|few
TGTGCCATCAGTGACCCTCGAGGACAGGGGGCGCGATACGAGCAGTACTTC
CAISDPRGQGARYEQYF
>TRBJ2-6|TRBV6-1|-|-
TGTGCCAGCAGTCGGACGGTAATTGGGGCCAACGTCCTGACTTTC
CASSRTVIGANVLTF
>TRBJ1-1|TRBV12-5|TRBD1|many
TGTGCTAGTGGTAACCGCAGGACAGGAGCGAACACTGAAGCTTTCTTT
CASGNRRTGANTEAFF
>TRBJ1-1|TRBV4-1|-|-
TGCGCCAGCAGCCAAGACCCGAGTAGCGCTGAAGCTTTCTTT
CASSQDPSSAEAFF
>TRBJ1-5|TRBV6-5|-|many
TGTGCCAGCAGTTCTTCAAGCAATCAGCCCCAGCATTTT
CASSSSSNQPQHF
>TRBJ2-6|TRBV28|-|-
TGTGCCAGCAGTGGACCTGGCAACGTCCTGACTTTC
CASSGPGNVLTF
>TRBJ2-1|TRBV29-1|-|-
TGCAGCGTGAAGGTTGGGGACACCTCCGGGAATGAGCAGTTCTTC
CSVKVGDTSGNEQFF
>TRBJ2-7|TRBV2|-|-
TGTGCCAGTCGGTCGGACAGATTGGCGTACGAGCAGTACTTC
CASRSDRLAYEQYF
>TRBJ1-4|TRBV5-1|-|many
TGCGCCAGCAGAAGGAAGTCGGGGGAAAAACTGTTTTTT
CASRRKSGEKLFF
>TRBJ2-7|TRBV20-1|-|-
TGCAGTGCTAGAGCCCTGTCGATCTACGAGCAGTACTTC
CSARALSIYEQYF